The rows below give T cell receptor beta chains drawn from one sample of a study of T-cell reconstitution after alpha-beta-depleted transplantation in children. TCRdb ran MiXCR on the PCR reads and lists one entry per CDR3 protein. This sample has 330,000 or so distinct CDR3 sequences; around 9.1% occur once, and the top ten carry less than 9%. Here the sequenced sample was PBMCs, taken before TCRalphabeta/CD19-depleted stem cell transplant. These receptors all stem from a boy in the first two years of life with acute myeloid leukemia, due to receive a stem cell transplant. CDR3s include the opening cysteine and the closing phenylalanine or tryptophan. D genes are given only for firm matches. Clone sizes are given selectively: once, few, many, or a class where the clone is expanded.

CDR3 DNA	CDR3 protein	D gene	V gene	J gene	clone size
TGTGCCAGCAGCTTGTTCAGCGACTATCGGGACGTAACAGATACGCAGTATTTT	CASSLFSDYRDVTDTQYF	-	TRBV11-2	TRBJ2-3	many
TGCAGTGCTAGGACCGGGGGAAGGCAGACCCAGTACTTC	CSARTGGRQTQYF	-	TRBV20-1	TRBJ2-5	many
TGTGCCAGCAGCCAAGAAGGGTTGTCCTACAATGAGCAGTTCTTC	CASSQEGLSYNEQFF	-	TRBV3-1	TRBJ2-1	many
TGTGCCAGCAGTTATCGACTAGCGGGACGCAATGAGCAGTTCTTC	CASSYRLAGRNEQFF	TRBD2	TRBV27	TRBJ2-1	many
TGTGCCAGCAGTTTAGACAGCCCCGATACGCAGTATTTT	CASSLDSPDTQYF	-	TRBV12-3/TRBV12-4	TRBJ2-3	few
TGTGCCAGCAGCTTGGTGGTCTGGTTGAATGAGCAGTTCTTC	CASSLVVWLNEQFF	-	TRBV5-6	TRBJ2-1	few
TGCAGCGTCAGATTCGGGACGGCAAACACCGGGGAGCTGTTTTTT	CSVRFGTANTGELFF	-	TRBV29-1	TRBJ2-2	few
TGTGCCAGCGCCCAAACAGGGACCTCTGGGGCCAACGTCCTGACTTTC	CASAQTGTSGANVLTF	-	TRBV6-4	TRBJ2-6	many
TGTGCCACCAGAGGGGGGCACGGGACATGGGATACGCAGTATTTT	CATRGGHGTWDTQYF	-	TRBV24-1	TRBJ2-3	many
TGCGCCACCTTACTAGCGGGAGCGACAGATACGCAGTATTTT	CATLLAGATDTQYF	TRBD2	TRBV10-2	TRBJ2-3	many
TGTGCCAGCAGCTTCGGGGTTAGCACAGATACGCAGTATTTT	CASSFGVSTDTQYF	-	TRBV7-2	TRBJ2-3	many
TGTGCCAGCAGTTTCGGGGTAACTAGCGGGAGCACAGATACGCAGTATTTT	CASSFGVTSGSTDTQYF	TRBD2	TRBV27	TRBJ2-3	many
TGCAGTGCGACTACCAACGAGCAGTACTTC	CSATTNEQYF	-	TRBV20-1	TRBJ2-7	-
TGTGCCAGCAGCTTAAGGCTTAGCAATCAGCCCCAGCATTTT	CASSLRLSNQPQHF	-	TRBV7-2	TRBJ1-5	few
TGTGCCAGCAGTTTTATCGCAGATACGCAGTATTTT	CASSFIADTQYF	-	TRBV27	TRBJ2-3	many
TGTGCCAGCAGCCAAGATAGCGGGAGAGGTCAGTCCTACAATGAGCAGTTCTTC	CASSQDSGRGQSYNEQFF	TRBD2	TRBV3-1	TRBJ2-1	many
TGTGCCAGCAGCGTTTGGACAGGGGGCGTCAATGAGCAGTTCTTC	CASSVWTGGVNEQFF	TRBD1	TRBV9	TRBJ2-1	-
TGCAGTGCTAGCCGGACAGAATATTACGAGCAGTACTTC	CSASRTEYYEQYF	-	TRBV20-1	TRBJ2-7	many
TGTGCCAGCAGCCCCAGGCAAGGGCCCCCCACAGATACGCAGTATTTT	CASSPRQGPPTDTQYF	-	TRBV6-1	TRBJ2-3	few
TGTGCCAGCTGGGAGGGGAATGGCTACACCTTC	CASWEGNGYTF	-	TRBV6-1	TRBJ1-2	many
TGTGCTGCTCGAGACAGGGGTGGCGAGACCCAGTACTTC	CAARDRGGETQYF	TRBD1	TRBV30	TRBJ2-5	few
TGTGCCAGCAGCCTTTCCAGGACTAGCGGGAGGTACAATGAGCAGTTCTTC	CASSLSRTSGRYNEQFF	TRBD2	TRBV7-9	TRBJ2-1	-
TGTGCCATCAGTGACGGGACCTCCTACGAGCAGTACTTC	CAISDGTSYEQYF	-	TRBV10-3	TRBJ2-7	many
TGTGCCAGCAGCCGCGTAACCATCAACAGGGGCGAGCAGTACTTC	CASSRVTINRGEQYF	TRBD1	TRBV28	TRBJ2-7	many
TGTGCCAGCAGCCCTAAGGGGACTAGCAATCAGCCCCAGCATTTT	CASSPKGTSNQPQHF	-	TRBV7-9	TRBJ1-5	-
TGTGCCAGCACCACGGTAGGGGCGTCCAACCGTGAAGCTTTCTTT	CASTTVGASNREAFF	-	TRBV28	TRBJ1-1	-
TGTGCCAGCAGGGAATGGCAGGGCGGCACTGAAGCTTTCTTT	CASREWQGGTEAFF	-	TRBV28	TRBJ1-1	-
TGTGCCAGTAGATCGACAGGGTCTATGCAGCCCCAGCATTTT	CASRSTGSMQPQHF	TRBD1	TRBV19	TRBJ1-5	-
TGTGCCTGCTGCCAACTCGGCAGCGGGGGGGCCGGAGAGACCCAGTACTTC	CACCQLGSGGAGETQYF	TRBD2	TRBV3-1	TRBJ2-5	once
TGCGCCAGCAGCTTGTCCCAGGGGGCGTTGAACACTGAAGCTTTCTTT	CASSLSQGALNTEAFF	TRBD1	TRBV5-1	TRBJ1-1	many
TGTGCCAGCAGCCAGCTGCGCACTGAAGCTTTCTTT	CASSQLRTEAFF	-	TRBV14	TRBJ1-1	-
TGTGCCAGCAGTCTCCTAGGCGGCAGGGGGTATAGGGGCTACACCTTC	CASSLLGGRGYRGYTF	TRBD1	TRBV28	TRBJ1-2	few
TGTGCCAGCAGCTTTGGAGGGTACAATGAGCAGTTCTTC	CASSFGGYNEQFF	-	TRBV7-2	TRBJ2-1	many
TGCGCCAGCAGGATACCGGGACAGGGGAACACCGGGGAGCTGTTTTTT	CASRIPGQGNTGELFF	TRBD1	TRBV23-1	TRBJ2-2	few
TGCGCCAGCAGGACTAGCGGGAGTCACAATGAGCAGTTCTTC	CASRTSGSHNEQFF	TRBD2	TRBV5-1	TRBJ2-1	many
TGCAGTGTTGGGGCCGTTAACTATGGCTACACCTTC	CSVGAVNYGYTF	-	TRBV20-1	TRBJ1-2	many
TGTGCCAGCAGCTCCCCTCGACAGGATCTATCCTACGAGCAGTACTTC	CASSSPRQDLSYEQYF	-	TRBV28	TRBJ2-7	many
TGTGCCGCCGGAATGACACAGGGAAACACCGGGGAGCTGTTTTTT	CAAGMTQGNTGELFF	-	TRBV10-3	TRBJ2-2	-
TGCGCCAGCAGCTTGTTTCTAGCGGGGAACACCGGGGAGCTGTTTTTT	CASSLFLAGNTGELFF	TRBD2	TRBV5-1	TRBJ2-2	many
TGCGCCAGCAGCCAAGAGATCGGCAGGCCCAGGGGTGGCTACACCTTC	CASSQEIGRPRGGYTF	-	TRBV4-1	TRBJ1-2	-
TGTGCCAGCAGCATTTCACAGAACACTGAAGCTTTCTTT	CASSISQNTEAFF	-	TRBV7-7	TRBJ1-1	many
TGTGCCAGCAGCCAAGTTAGAGAGTCTACGCAGTATTTT	CASSQVRESTQYF	-	TRBV3-1	TRBJ2-3	many
TGTGCCAGCAGTTTAGCTTCATACGGCTACGAGCAGTACTTC	CASSLASYGYEQYF	-	TRBV12-3/TRBV12-4	TRBJ2-7	many
TGTGCCAGCAGTGAGTGGGGAAAGACAGGGGGCCCGTATTTT	CASSEWGKTGGPYF	TRBD1	TRBV2	TRBJ2-3	many
TGTGCCAGCAGCGTTAGCGGGGCAACCGGGGAGCTGTTTTTT	CASSVSGATGELFF	TRBD2	TRBV27	TRBJ2-2	-
TGTGCCAGCAGCCCTCCGAGCTCCTACAATGAGCAGTTCTTC	CASSPPSSYNEQFF	-	TRBV6-1	TRBJ2-1	many
TGTGCCAGCAGTGAACGGGGGGCAGATACGCAGTATTTT	CASSERGADTQYF	TRBD2	TRBV25-1	TRBJ2-3	many
TGCGCCAGCAGCTTGACTAGCGATTCCAATGAGCAGTTCTTC	CASSLTSDSNEQFF	TRBD2	TRBV5-1	TRBJ2-1	-
TGTGCCAGCAGTTATATCACCGGGACAGGGGAGCAGTACTTC	CASSYITGTGEQYF	TRBD1	TRBV12-3/TRBV12-4	TRBJ2-7	many
TGTGCCAGCAGTTTAGCGCCTCAAGACTACGAGCAGTACTTC	CASSLAPQDYEQYF	-	TRBV12-3/TRBV12-4	TRBJ2-7	many
TGTGCCAGCAGCTGGACAGCGAACACTGAAGCTTTCTTT	CASSWTANTEAFF	-	TRBV6-1	TRBJ1-1	many
TGTGCCAGCAGCTTGCGTGGGAGGGCCATTTACGAGCAGTACTTC	CASSLRGRAIYEQYF	TRBD2	TRBV5-8	TRBJ2-7	many
TGTGCCACCGGGGAGATCGTCGAGACCCAGTACTTC	CATGEIVETQYF	-	TRBV2	TRBJ2-5	many